The clone carrying this T cell receptor beta chain appeared a few times. What it binds is unknown. The data derive from a study of post-analysis software for immune sequencing data. Study results and limitations: Multiple sclerosis patients showed significantly lower normalized Chao1 diversity than controls did. Samples from one preparation batch, clustered by F measure, grouped strongly together.

TCR beta cDNA libraries included unique molecular identifiers. The T cell input of roughly 0.9 to 10 million gave about 470,000 cDNA molecules. MiXCR, applied by TCRdb to the PCR reads, yields one record per CDR3 protein. The profile shows 430,000 or so distinct CDR3 sequences, over 30% of them singletons. Sequencing was performed on blood. This TCR was sampled from a girl aged 2-10 years with multiple sclerosis.

The CDR3 nucleotides read TGCGCCAGCAGCTTGGAGGACAGCGGGTTCTCCTACGAGCAGTACTTC. Encoded protein: CASSLEDSGFSYEQYF. The chain uses TRBV5-1 and TRBJ2-7; D is perhaps TRBD1 or TRBD2 (6 bases each). V shed 0 bases and J shed 0 bases, with 13 bases lying between them. The CDR3 has 16 residues. Germline V CDR1 and CDR2: SGHRS, YFSETQ.